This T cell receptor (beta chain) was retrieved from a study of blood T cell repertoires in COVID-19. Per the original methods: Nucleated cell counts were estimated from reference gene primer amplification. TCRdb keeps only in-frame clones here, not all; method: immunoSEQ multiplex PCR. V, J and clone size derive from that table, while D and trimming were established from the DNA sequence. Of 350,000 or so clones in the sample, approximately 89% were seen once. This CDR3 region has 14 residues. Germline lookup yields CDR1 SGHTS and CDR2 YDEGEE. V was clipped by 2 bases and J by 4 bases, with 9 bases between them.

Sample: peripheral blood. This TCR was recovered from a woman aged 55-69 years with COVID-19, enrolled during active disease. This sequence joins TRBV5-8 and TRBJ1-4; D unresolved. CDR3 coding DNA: TGTGCCAGCAGCTTTGGGCAGAATAATGAAAAACTGTTTTTT. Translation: CASSFGQNNEKLFF.